The entry that follows covers one T cell receptor (beta chain) sequence. The entry originates in a study of blood T cell repertoires in COVID-19. Repertoires were generated with immunoSEQ multiplex PCR, while TCRdb's copy carries only in-frame clones and drops some. The sample holds hundreds of thousands of clones; just under 85% are singletons and the top ten take roughly a tenth. V was cut by 7 bases and J by 1 base, with 14 bases left in between. The germline V gene encodes CDR1 LGHDT and CDR2 YNNKEL (reference sequence). The CDR3 consists of 14 residues. This TCR came from an elderly woman with acute or convalescent COVID-19. The chain recombines TRBV3-1 (or the pseudogene TRBV3-2) with TRBJ2-7; TRBD1 is a possible D gene (5 bases). Sequencing was carried out using peripheral blood. CDR3 in amino acids: CASTETVGSYEQYF. The CDR3 DNA reads TGTGCCAGCACCGAGACAGTCGGGTCCTACGAGCAGTACTTC.